The rows below give T cell receptor beta chains drawn from one sample of a study of blood T cells in healthy people across ages. Each CDR3 protein is one row after TCRdb ran MiXCR on the 5' RACE reads. Of 550,000 to 600,000 distinct CDR3 sequences detected, around 48% appear once; the ten largest clones hold 20% to 25%. What was sequenced was blood. These receptors all come from a man aged 80 or over in good health. Both conserved end residues are part of each CDR3. D genes are given only for firm matches. Some rows have no size entry. The others give once, few or many, or a class for an expanded clone.

d_call,cdr3_length,clone_size,j_call,v_call,cdr3_aa,cdr3_nt
.,14,.,TRBJ2-1,TRBV20-1,CSAQSYGGVNEQFF,TGCAGTGCACAGAGTTACGGAGGGGTGAATGAGCAGTTCTTC
.,10,.,TRBJ2-7,TRBV20-1,CSARESEQYF,TGCAGTGCTAGGGAAAGCGAGCAGTACTTC
TRBD1,15,.,TRBJ2-7,TRBV20-1,CSALNPGQGSREQYF,TGCAGTGCCCTCAATCCGGGACAGGGGTCTAGGGAGCAGTACTTC
.,14,.,TRBJ2-7,TRBV7-2,CASSLLGATYEQYF,TGTGCCAGCAGCTTATTAGGGGCCACCTACGAGCAGTACTTC
TRBD1,13,.,TRBJ1-2,TRBV29-1,CSVGQGLNYGYTF,TGCAGCGTTGGACAGGGGCTAAACTATGGCTACACCTTC
.,15,many,TRBJ1-2,TRBV6-5,CASSYSQGFLYGYTF,TGTGCCAGCAGTTACTCCCAGGGATTCTTATATGGCTACACCTTC
TRBD2,13,.,TRBJ2-7,TRBV20-1,CSAKTSGGYEQYF,TGCAGTGCTAAGACTAGCGGGGGCTACGAGCAGTACTTC
TRBD2,13,.,TRBJ2-7,TRBV12-3/TRBV12-4,CASKSSGYYEQYF,TGTGCCAGCAAATCTAGCGGTTACTACGAGCAGTACTTC
TRBD2,15,many,TRBJ2-3,TRBV7-9,CASELSGSVADTQYF,TGTGCCAGCGAACTTAGCGGGAGTGTAGCAGATACGCAGTATTTT
TRBD2,14,few,TRBJ2-7,TRBV20-1,CSAPWEGSPYEQYF,TGCAGTGCCCCCTGGGAGGGGTCGCCTTACGAGCAGTACTTC
TRBD1,15,few,TRBJ2-7,TRBV29-1,CSVEDPGQGAYEQYF,TGCAGCGTTGAAGATCCCGGACAGGGGGCCTACGAGCAGTACTTC
TRBD1,14,few,TRBJ2-7,TRBV6-2/TRBV6-3,CASRSTTGSSEQYF,TGTGCCAGCAGATCAACGACAGGGTCGTCCGAGCAGTACTTC
.,16,many,TRBJ1-2,TRBV6-6,CASNGGGGAVSYGYTF,TGTGCCAGCAATGGGGGCGGGGGTGCTGTGTCCTATGGCTACACCTTC
TRBD2,14,.,TRBJ2-4,TRBV15,CATSRTSAKNIQYF,TGTGCCACCAGCAGGACTAGCGCCAAAAACATTCAGTACTTC
TRBD1,16,once,TRBJ2-1,TRBV20-1,CSANGQGLPSYNEQFF,TGCAGTGCAAACGGACAGGGCCTGCCTTCCTACAATGAGCAGTTCTTC
TRBD2,16,.,TRBJ2-7,TRBV29-1,CSVLVAAGGPTYEQYF,TGCAGCGTTTTAGTGGCGGCGGGAGGGCCCACCTACGAGCAGTACTTC
.,15,few,TRBJ2-5,TRBV7-2,CASSDRSGHRETQYF,TGTGCCAGCAGCGACCGAAGCGGTCATCGGGAGACCCAGTACTTC
.,16,.,TRBJ2-3,TRBV20-1,CSANLLNGGSTDTQYF,TGCAGTGCTAATCTACTAAACGGGGGTAGCACAGATACGCAGTATTTT
TRBD1,19,many,TRBJ1-6,TRBV6-5,CASSYSTPGQGSYNSPLHF,TGTGCCAGCAGTTACTCCACACCGGGACAGGGATCCTATAATTCACCCCTCCACTTT
TRBD1,17,.,TRBJ2-5,TRBV7-9,CASSLDRSASRGETQYF,TGTGCCAGCAGCTTGGACAGGTCAGCCTCACGGGGAGAGACCCAGTACTTC
.,13,once,TRBJ2-7,TRBV7-7,CASSYKLHYEQYF,TGTGCCAGCAGCTACAAGCTCCACTACGAGCAGTACTTC
.,12,.,TRBJ2-7,TRBV6-1,CASSHNPSEQYF,TGTGCCAGCAGTCATAATCCCTCCGAGCAGTACTTC
.,18,.,TRBJ1-1,TRBV7-9,CASSFFRGGMRDDTEAFF,TGTGCCAGCAGCTTTTTCAGGGGCGGCATGAGGGACGACACTGAAGCTTTCTTT
TRBD1,15,.,TRBJ2-7,TRBV7-8,CASSWGQHDSYEQYF,TGTGCCAGCAGCTGGGGACAGCACGACTCCTACGAGCAGTACTTC
TRBD2,19,.,TRBJ2-2,TRBV10-1,CASSLFTTSGGENTGELFF,TGCGCCAGCAGTCTTTTTACTACTAGCGGGGGGGAGAACACCGGGGAGCTGTTTTTT
.,14,.,TRBJ2-1,TRBV30,CAWSVGGVYNEQFF,TGTGCCTGGAGTGTAGGGGGGGTTTACAATGAGCAGTTCTTC
.,13,many,TRBJ2-5,TRBV7-9,CASSSRGLRTQYF,TGTGCCAGCAGCTCTCGGGGCTTAAGGACCCAGTACTTC
.,14,.,TRBJ2-6,TRBV10-3,CAIRDSSGANVLTF,TGTGCCATCAGGGACAGCTCTGGGGCCAACGTCCTGACTTTC
.,14,.,TRBJ1-1,TRBV29-1,CSVHANRVGTEAFF,TGCAGCGTCCACGCCAACAGGGTAGGCACTGAGGCTTTCTTT
.,15,.,TRBJ2-5,TRBV9,CAPPGEQVIQETQYF,TGTGCCCCCCCTGGGGAACAGGTAATCCAAGAGACCCAGTACTTC
.,14,few,TRBJ1-4,TRBV12-3/TRBV12-4,CASSLGQTNEKLFF,TGTGCCAGCAGCCTCGGACAGACTAATGAAAAACTGTTTTTT
.,13,.,TRBJ1-5,TRBV20-1,CSASGGINQPQHF,TGCAGTGCTAGTGGGGGCATTAATCAGCCCCAGCATTTT